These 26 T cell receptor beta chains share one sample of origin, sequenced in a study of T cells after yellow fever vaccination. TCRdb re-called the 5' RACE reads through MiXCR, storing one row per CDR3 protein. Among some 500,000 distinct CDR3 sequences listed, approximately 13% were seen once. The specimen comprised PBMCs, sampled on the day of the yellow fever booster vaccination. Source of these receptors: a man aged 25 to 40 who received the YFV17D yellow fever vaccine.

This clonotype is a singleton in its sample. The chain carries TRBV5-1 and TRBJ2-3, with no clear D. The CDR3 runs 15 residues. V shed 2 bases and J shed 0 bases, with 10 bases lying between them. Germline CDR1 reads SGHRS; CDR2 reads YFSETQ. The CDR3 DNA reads TGCGCCAGCAGCTTTTGGCGGCCTAGCACAGATACGCAGTATTTT. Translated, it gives CASSFWRPSTDTQYF.

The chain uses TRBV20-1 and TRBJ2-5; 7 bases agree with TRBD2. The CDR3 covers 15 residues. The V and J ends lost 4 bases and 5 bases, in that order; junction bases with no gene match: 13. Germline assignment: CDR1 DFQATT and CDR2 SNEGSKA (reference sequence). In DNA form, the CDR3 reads TGCAGTGCTACTCTAAGGGCGGGAGCGATGGAGACCCAGTACTTC. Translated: CSATLRAGAMETQYF.

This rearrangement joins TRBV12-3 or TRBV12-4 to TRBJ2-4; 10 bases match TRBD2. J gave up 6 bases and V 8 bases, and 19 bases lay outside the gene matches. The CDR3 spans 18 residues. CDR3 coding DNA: TGTGCCAGCCAGGGTGGTAGCGGGAGGCCTCAGTCCGGAAACATTCAGTACTTC. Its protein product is CASQGGSGRPQSGNIQYF.

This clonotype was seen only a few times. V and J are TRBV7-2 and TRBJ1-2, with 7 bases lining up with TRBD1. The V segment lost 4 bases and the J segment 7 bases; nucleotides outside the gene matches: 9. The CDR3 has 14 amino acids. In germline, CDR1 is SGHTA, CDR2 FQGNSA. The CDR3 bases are TGTGCCAGCAGCTCACGCGCTAGGGGGCCTGGCTACACCTTC. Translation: CASSSRARGPGYTF.

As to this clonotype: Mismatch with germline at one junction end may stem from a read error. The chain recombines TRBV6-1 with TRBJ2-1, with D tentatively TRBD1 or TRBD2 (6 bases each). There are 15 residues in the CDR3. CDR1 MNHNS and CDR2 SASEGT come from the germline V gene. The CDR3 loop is CASRKRGADYNGQFF. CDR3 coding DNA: TGTGCCAGCAGAAAAAGGGGGGCAGACTACAATGGGCAGTTCTTC.

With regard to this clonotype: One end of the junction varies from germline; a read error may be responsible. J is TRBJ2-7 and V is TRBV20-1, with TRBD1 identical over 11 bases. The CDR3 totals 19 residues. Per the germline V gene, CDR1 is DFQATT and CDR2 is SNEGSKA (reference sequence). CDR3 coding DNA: TGCTGTGCTAGAGTCCTAAAACCGGGACAGGGGGGAACGGCCTACGAGCAGTACTTC. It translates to CCARVLKPGQGGTAYEQYF.

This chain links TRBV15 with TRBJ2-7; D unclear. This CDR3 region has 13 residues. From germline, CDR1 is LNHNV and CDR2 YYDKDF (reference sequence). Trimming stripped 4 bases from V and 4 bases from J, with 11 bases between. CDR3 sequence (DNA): TGTGCCACCAGCAATACGATTACTTACGAGCAGTACTTC. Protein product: CATSNTITYEQYF.

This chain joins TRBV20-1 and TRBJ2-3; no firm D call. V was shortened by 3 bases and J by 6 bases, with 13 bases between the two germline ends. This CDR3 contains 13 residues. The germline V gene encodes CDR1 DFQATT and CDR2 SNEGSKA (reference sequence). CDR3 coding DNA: TGCAGTGCTAGTGACCGGGCCCGCGATACGCAGTATTTT. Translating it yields CSASDRARDTQYF.

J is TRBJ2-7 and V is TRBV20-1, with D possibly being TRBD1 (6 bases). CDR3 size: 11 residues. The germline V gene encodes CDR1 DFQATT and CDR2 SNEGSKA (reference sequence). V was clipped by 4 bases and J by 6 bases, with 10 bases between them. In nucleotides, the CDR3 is TGCAGTGCTAACAGGGTAGGCGAGCAGTACTTC. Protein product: CSANRVGEQYF.

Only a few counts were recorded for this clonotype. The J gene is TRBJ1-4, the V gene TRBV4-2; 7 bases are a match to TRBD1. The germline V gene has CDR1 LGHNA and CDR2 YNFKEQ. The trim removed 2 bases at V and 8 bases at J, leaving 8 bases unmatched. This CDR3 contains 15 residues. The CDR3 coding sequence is TGTGCCAGCAGCCAACACAGGGGAGCTCGCGAAAAACTGTTTTTT. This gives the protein CASSQHRGAREKLFF.

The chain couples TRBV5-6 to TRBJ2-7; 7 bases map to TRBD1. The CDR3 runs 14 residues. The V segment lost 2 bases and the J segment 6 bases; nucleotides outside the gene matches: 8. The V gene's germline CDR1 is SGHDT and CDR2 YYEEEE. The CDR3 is CASSLRGRLAEQYF. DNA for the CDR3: TGTGCCAGCAGCTTAAGGGGGCGTTTGGCCGAGCAGTACTTC.

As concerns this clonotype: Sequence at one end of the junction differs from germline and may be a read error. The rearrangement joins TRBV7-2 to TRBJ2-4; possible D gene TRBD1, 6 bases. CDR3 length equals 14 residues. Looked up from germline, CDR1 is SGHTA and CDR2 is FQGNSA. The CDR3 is CASSPPGATNIQYF. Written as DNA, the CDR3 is TGTGCCAGCAGCCCGCCAGGGGCCACAAACATTCAGTACTTC.

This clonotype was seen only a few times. CDR3 in amino acids: CASSPGGIVGVNGYTF. In DNA form, the CDR3 reads TGTGCCAGCAGCCCGGGGGGGATTGTTGGAGTGAATGGCTACACCTTC. V is TRBV11-2 and J is TRBJ1-2; weak D call: TRBD1 (5 bases). The CDR3 is 16 amino acids. Germline CDR1 is SGHAT and CDR2 is FQNNGV. With 5 bases removed from V and 6 bases from J, the gap between germline ends came to 22 bases.

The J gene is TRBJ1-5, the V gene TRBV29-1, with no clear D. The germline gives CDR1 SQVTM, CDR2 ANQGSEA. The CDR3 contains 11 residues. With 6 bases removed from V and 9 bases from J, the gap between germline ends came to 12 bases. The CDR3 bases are TGCAGCGTAGGCAAGGCTCGGCCCCAGCATTTT. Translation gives CSVGKARPQHF.

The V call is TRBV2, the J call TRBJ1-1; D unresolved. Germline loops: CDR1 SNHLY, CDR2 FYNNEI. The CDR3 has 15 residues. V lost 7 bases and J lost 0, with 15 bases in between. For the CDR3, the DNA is TGTGCCAGCAACCGTAGAGGCAATTTGAACACTGAAGCTTTCTTT. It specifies CASNRRGNLNTEAFF.

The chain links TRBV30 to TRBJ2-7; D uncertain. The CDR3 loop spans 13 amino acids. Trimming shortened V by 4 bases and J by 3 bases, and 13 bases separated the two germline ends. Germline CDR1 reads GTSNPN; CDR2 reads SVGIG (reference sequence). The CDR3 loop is CAWTRALYYEQYF. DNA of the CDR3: TGTGCCTGGACTCGAGCGCTATACTACGAGCAGTACTTC.

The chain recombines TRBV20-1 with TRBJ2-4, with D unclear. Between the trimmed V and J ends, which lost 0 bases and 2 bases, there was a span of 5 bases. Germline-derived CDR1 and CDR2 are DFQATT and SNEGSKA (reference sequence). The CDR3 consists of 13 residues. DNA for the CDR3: TGCAGTGCTAGAGAACAGCCCAAAAACATTCAGTACTTC. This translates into CSAREQPKNIQYF.

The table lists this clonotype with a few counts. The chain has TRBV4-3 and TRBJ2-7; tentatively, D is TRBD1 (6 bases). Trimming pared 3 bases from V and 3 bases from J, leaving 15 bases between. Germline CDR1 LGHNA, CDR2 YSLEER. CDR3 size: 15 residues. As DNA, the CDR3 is TGCGCCAGCAGCCAGTCTAGGGACAACTTCTACGAGCAGTACTTC. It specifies CASSQSRDNFYEQYF.

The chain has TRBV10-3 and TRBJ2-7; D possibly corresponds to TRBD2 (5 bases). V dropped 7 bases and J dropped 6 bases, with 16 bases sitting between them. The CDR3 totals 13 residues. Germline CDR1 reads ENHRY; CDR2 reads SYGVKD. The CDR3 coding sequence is TGTGCCATCACCGAACTAGAAGGGCTCGAGCAGTACTTC. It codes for CAITELEGLEQYF.

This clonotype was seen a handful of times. In DNA form, the CDR3 reads TGTGCCAGCATCCCGGGACCTTACAATGAGCAGTTCTTC. It is translated as CASIPGPYNEQFF. The chain joins TRBV12-3 or TRBV12-4 to TRBJ2-1; D is possibly TRBD1 or TRBD2 (5 bases each). Trimming removed 7 bases at V and 4 bases at J, with 11 bases between. This CDR3 has 13 amino acids.

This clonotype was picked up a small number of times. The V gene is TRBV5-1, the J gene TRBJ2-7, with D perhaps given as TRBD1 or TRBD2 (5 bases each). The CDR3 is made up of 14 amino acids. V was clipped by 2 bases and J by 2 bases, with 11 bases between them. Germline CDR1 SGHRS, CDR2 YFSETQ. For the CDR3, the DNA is TGCGCCAGCAGCTTTGGGACCCGTCCCTACGAGCAGTACTTC. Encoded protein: CASSFGTRPYEQYF.

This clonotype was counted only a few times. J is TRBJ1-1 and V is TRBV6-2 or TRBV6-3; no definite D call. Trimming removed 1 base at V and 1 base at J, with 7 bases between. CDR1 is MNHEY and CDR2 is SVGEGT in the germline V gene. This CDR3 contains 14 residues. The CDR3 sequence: CASSYFTRNTEAFF. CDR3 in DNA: TGTGCCAGCAGTTACTTCACCAGGAACACTGAAGCTTTCTTT.

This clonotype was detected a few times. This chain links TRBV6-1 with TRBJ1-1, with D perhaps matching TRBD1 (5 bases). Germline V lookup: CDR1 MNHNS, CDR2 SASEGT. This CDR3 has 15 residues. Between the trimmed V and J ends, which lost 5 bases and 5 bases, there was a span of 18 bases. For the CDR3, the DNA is TGTGCCAGCAGTCGGGGGACGCAGGGACGGACTGAAGCTTTCTTT. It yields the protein CASSRGTQGRTEAFF.

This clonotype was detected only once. CDR3: CSANDPDPRNQPQHF. CDR3 DNA: TGCAGTGCTAATGATCCCGATCCCCGCAATCAGCCCCAGCATTTT. This chain connects TRBV20-1 to TRBJ1-5; no clear D gene. CDR3 length: 15 amino acids. The germline CDR1 and CDR2 sequences are DFQATT and SNEGSKA (reference sequence). Trimming cost V 4 bases and J 2 bases, with 15 bases left between them.

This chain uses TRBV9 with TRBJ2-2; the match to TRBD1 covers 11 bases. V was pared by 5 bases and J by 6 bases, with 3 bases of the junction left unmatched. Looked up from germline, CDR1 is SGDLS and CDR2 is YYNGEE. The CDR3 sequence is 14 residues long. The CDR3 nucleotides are TGTGCCAGCAGGGACAGGGGGCCGGCCGGGGAGCTGTTTTTT. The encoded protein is CASRDRGPAGELFF.

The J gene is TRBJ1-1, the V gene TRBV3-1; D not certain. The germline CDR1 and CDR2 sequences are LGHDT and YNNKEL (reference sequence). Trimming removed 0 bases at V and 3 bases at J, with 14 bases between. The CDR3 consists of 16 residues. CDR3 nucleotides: TGTGCCAGCAGCCAAGAAAGGGTCACCTTTTACACTGAAGCTTTCTTT. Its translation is CASSQERVTFYTEAFF.